This T cell receptor beta chain was captured by sequencing in a study of PD-1 blockade in classical Hodgkin lymphoma. Some clones are missing from TCRdb's copy, which holds only in-frame ones; the method was immunoSEQ multiplex PCR. The sample shows roughly 46,000 clones, around 74% of them seen only once. Time point described: cycle 4 day 1 (C4D1), after six to seven weeks of nivolumab. After autologous stem cell transplantation all patients relapsed, and prior brentuximab vedotin exposure differed between cohorts. Sequencing was performed on peripheral blood mononuclear cells (PBMCs), taken before the fourth cycle of nivolumab. The sequence was collected from a human donor with classical Hodgkin lymphoma.

In DNA form, the CDR3 reads TGTGCCACCCGGAGAGGGGCGGAAGCTTTCTTT. Amino acids: CATRRGAEAFF. The chain joins TRBV6-6 to TRBJ1-1, with TRBD1 as a possible D gene (5 bases). V lost 10 bases, J lost 8 bases, and 14 bases lay in between. Germline V gives CDR1 MNHNY, CDR2 SVGAGI (reference sequence). This CDR3 region has 11 residues.